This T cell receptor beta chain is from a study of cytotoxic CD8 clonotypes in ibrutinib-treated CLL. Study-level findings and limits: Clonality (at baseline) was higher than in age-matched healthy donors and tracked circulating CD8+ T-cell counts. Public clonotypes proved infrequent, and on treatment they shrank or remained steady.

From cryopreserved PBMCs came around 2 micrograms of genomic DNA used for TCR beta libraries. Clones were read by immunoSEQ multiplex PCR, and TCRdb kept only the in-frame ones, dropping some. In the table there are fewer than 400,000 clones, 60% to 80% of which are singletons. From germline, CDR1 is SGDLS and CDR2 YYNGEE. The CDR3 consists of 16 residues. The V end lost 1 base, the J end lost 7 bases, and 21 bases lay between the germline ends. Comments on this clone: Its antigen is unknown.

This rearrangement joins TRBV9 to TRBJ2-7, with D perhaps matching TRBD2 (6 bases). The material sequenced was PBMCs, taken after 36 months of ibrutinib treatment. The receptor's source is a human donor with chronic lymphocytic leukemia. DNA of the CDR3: TGTGCCAGCAGCGTAACACCTGGACTACCCATAGGAGAGCAGTACTTC. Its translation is CASSVTPGLPIGEQYF. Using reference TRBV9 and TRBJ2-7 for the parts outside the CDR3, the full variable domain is DSGVTQTPKHLITATGQRVTLRCSPRSGDLSVYWYQQSLDQGLQFLIQYYNGEERAKGNILERFSAQQFPDLHSELNLSSLELGDSALYFCASSVTPGLPIGEQYFGPGTRLTVT.